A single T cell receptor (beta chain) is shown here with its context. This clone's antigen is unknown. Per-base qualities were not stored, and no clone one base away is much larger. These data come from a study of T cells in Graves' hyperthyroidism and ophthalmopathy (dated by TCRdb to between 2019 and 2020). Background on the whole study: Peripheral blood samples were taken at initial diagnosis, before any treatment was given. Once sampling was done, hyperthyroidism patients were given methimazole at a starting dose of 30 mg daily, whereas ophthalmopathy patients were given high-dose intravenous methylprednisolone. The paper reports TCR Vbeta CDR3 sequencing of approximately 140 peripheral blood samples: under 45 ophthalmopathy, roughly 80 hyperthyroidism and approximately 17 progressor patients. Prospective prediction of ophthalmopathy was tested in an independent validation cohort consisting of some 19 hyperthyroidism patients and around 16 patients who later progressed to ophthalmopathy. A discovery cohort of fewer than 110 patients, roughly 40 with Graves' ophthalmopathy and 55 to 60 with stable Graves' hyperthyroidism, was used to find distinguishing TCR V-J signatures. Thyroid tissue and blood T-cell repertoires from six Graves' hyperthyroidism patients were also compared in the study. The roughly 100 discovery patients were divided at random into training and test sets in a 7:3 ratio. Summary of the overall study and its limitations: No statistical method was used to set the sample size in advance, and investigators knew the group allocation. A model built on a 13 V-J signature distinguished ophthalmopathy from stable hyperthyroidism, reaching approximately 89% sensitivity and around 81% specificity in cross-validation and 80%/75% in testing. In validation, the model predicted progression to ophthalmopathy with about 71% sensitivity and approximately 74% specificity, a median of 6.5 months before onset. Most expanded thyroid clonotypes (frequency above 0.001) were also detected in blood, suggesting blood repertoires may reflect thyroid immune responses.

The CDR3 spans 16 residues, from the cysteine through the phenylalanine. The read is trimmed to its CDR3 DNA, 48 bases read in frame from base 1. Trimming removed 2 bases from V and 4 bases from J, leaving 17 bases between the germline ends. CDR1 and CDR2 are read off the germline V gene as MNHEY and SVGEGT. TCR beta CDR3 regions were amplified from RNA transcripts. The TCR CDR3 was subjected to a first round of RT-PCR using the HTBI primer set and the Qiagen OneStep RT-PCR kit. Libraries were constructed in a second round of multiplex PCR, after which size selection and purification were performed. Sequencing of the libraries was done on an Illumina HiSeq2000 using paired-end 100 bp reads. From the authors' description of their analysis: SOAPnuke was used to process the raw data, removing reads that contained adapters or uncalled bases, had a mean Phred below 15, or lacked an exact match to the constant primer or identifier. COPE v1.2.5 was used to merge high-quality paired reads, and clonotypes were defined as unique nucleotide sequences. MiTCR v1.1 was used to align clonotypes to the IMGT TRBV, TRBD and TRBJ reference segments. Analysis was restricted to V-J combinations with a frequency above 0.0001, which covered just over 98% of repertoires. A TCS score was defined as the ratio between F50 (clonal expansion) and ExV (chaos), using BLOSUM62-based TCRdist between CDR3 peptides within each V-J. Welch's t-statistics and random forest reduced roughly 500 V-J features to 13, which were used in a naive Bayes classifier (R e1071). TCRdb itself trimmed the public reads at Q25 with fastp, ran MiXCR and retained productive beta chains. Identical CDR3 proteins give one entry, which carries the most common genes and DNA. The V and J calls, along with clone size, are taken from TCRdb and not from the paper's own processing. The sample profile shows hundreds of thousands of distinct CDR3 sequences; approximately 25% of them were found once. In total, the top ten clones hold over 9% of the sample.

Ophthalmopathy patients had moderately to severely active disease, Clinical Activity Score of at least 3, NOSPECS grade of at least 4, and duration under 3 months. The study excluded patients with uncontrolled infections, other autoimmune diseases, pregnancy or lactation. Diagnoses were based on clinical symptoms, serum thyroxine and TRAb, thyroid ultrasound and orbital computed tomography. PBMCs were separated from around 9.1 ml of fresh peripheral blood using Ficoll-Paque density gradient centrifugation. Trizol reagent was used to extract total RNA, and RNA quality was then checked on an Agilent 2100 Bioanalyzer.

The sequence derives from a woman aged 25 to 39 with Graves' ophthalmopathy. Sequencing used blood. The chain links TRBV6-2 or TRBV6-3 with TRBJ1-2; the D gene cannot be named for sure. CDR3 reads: CASSYPSPSGSYGYTF. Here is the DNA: TGTGCCAGCAGTTACCCTTCTCCGTCCGGATCCTATGGCTACACCTTC.